This T cell receptor beta chain is from a study of T cell repertoires in MIS-A myocarditis (dated by TCRdb to the early 2020s). Amplification of TCRbeta CDR3 regions relied on the immunoSEQ bias-controlled multiplex PCR, followed by high-throughput sequencing. The original pipeline was this. CDR3 sequences were collapsed and filtered with the immunoSEQ vendor pipeline, and the abundance and frequency of each unique TCRbeta CDR3 were thereby quantified. CD-HIT clustered dominant CDR3 amino acid sequences with SARS-CoV-2-specific ImmuneCODE TCRbeta sequences at a 90% global sequence identity threshold. Clones with frequencies of 0.1 to 1 were classed as hyperexpanded, and 0.01 to 0.1 as large. CDR3 amino acid sequences and V and J gene assignments of dominant clones were confirmed with MiXCR. The R stringdist package was used to calculate Levenshtein distances between the patient clonotypes and the ImmuneCODE hits. TCRdb provides this immuneACCESS table in a form limited to in-frame rearrangements. Some clones are lacking; in checked studies, under half of them reflect an unresolved V gene, and why the rest are absent is not known. That table gives V, J and clone size, and the DNA gave D and trimming. Across this sample there are 14,000 to 15,000 clones, with around 70% seen only once. About 60% of the sample goes to the ten largest clones.

Counted from cysteine to phenylalanine, this CDR3 has 13 amino acids. The read is trimmed to its CDR3 DNA, 39 bases read in frame from base 1. The germline V gene sets CDR1 to MNHEY and CDR2 to SVGAGI. V loses 6 bases of germline sequence and J loses 10 bases, and the interval between the two ends is 16 bases. The QIAamp DNA FFPE kit was used to extract genomic DNA from formalin-fixed paraffin-embedded autopsy tissue. Notes on this clone: Its target antigen remains unknown. The input lacks base qualities; no much larger clone sits a single base away.

Sequencing input: left ventricle heart tissue obtained at autopsy. The sample's cell subset or site, from its label and the paper: cardiac tissue sample (left or right ventricle, interventricular septum, or pericardium). The chain employs TRBV6-5 and TRBJ2-1; perhaps TRBD1 is the D gene, with 5 bases matching. The receptor comes from a man aged 18 to 29 with fulminant myocarditis from multisystem inflammatory syndrome in adults (MIS-A) after COVID-19. The DNA sequence is TGTGCCAGCAGCGACATAGGGGTTGTAGAGCAGTTCTTC. It translates as CASSDIGVVEQFF.